The 29 T cell receptor beta chains presented below share a single source sample, sequenced in a study of cytomegalovirus exposure and HLA in healthy donors. The study ran its PCR with 60 Vbeta and 13 Jbeta primers. Clones were read by immunoSEQ multiplex PCR, and TCRdb kept only the in-frame ones, dropping some. The data show 150,000 to 200,000 clones, roughly 87% seen once. Material: PBMCs. The receptors were sampled from a man aged 50 to 59 in good health and CMV-seropositive.

V and J are TRBV18 and TRBJ2-5, with 9 bases aligning to TRBD1. The CDR3 extends over 15 amino acids. J gave up 5 bases and V 3 bases, and 7 bases lay outside the gene matches. Germline CDR1 is KGHSH and CDR2 is LQKENI. The CDR3 sequence: CASSPMGQGRETQYF. DNA for the CDR3: TGTGCCAGCTCACCCATGGGACAGGGCAGGGAGACCCAGTACTTC.

The chain uses TRBV25-1 and TRBJ1-1, with 10 bases that match TRBD1. This CDR3 has 14 residues. CDR1 and CDR2 from the germline V gene are MGHDK and SYGVNS. The ends lost 6 bases at V and 2 bases at J; junction bases unmatched: 3. CDR3 bases: TGTGCCAGCAGACGACAGGGGGCTAACACTGAAGCTTTCTTT. Protein sequence: CASRRQGANTEAFF.

The chain combines TRBV6-5 with TRBJ1-2, with 9 bases that match TRBD1. CDR3 length: 15 residues. J gave up 0 bases and V 7 bases, and 6 bases lay outside the gene matches. Germline CDR1 reads MNHEY; CDR2 reads SVGAGI. As DNA, the CDR3 is TGTGCCAGCAATGTCGGGACAGGGACTAACTATGGCTACACCTTC. Translating it yields CASNVGTGTNYGYTF.

This clone was counted once. J is TRBJ1-5 and V is TRBV5-1; 9 bases map to TRBD1. Germline CDR1 SGHRS, CDR2 YFSETQ. The CDR3 has 14 residues. V shed 3 bases and J 7 bases; nucleotides not matched to a gene: 5. The CDR3 spells CASSSGQGEQPQHF. The CDR3 bases are TGCGCCAGCAGCTCGGGACAGGGTGAACAGCCCCAGCATTTT.

The V gene is TRBV30, the J gene TRBJ2-5; TRBD2 aligns across 10 bases. V lost 3 bases to trimming and J lost 5 bases; unmatched junction nucleotides: 12. CDR1 is GTSNPN, CDR2 SVGIG, per germline (reference sequence). The CDR3 runs 16 residues. CDR3 sequence (DNA): TGTGCCTGGAGCCCTCGCCTAGCGGGAGTAAGGGAGACCCAGTACTTC. Amino acid sequence: CAWSPRLAGVRETQYF.

This clone was counted between two and nine times. The J gene is TRBJ2-5, the V gene TRBV7-9, with 8 bases lining up with TRBD2. Germline values: CDR1 SEHNR, CDR2 FQNEAQ (reference sequence). This CDR3 has 16 amino acids. J lost 2 bases, V lost 0 bases, and 5 bases had no gene match. CDR3 residues: CASSLARGGTQETQYF. CDR3 nucleotides: TGTGCCAGCAGCTTAGCTCGCGGGGGGACTCAAGAGACCCAGTACTTC.

In this sample, this clone turned up once. The J gene is TRBJ1-1, the V gene TRBV7-2; D remains ambiguous. The CDR3 is 13 amino acids. Germline V CDR1 and CDR2: SGHTA, FQGNSA. The ends were cut back, 2 bases at V and 0 bases at J, with 4 bases in the middle. DNA for the CDR3: TGTGCCAGCAGCTTACGTATGAACACTGAAGCTTTCTTT. Translated: CASSLRMNTEAFF. Supplemented by reference TRBV7-2 and TRBJ1-1, the full variable domain reads GAGVSQSPSNKVTEKGKDVELRCDPISGHTALYWYRQSLGQGLEFLIYFQGNSAPDKSGLPSDRFSAERTGGSVSTLTIQRTQQEDSAVYLCASSLRMNTEAFFGQGTRLTVV.

This clone was seen only once. V and J are TRBV9 and TRBJ2-1; 7 nucleotides line up with TRBD1. The CDR3 sequence is 16 residues long. CDR1 SGDLS and CDR2 YYNGEE come from the germline V gene. Trimming at V came to 0 bases and at J to 4 bases, leaving 7 bases not matched to a gene. The CDR3, as DNA: TGTGCCAGCAGCGTAGGTTGGGGACAGTCTTACAATGAGCAGTTCTTC. Translated: CASSVGWGQSYNEQFF.

The rearrangement links TRBV10-3 to TRBJ2-1; D gene uncertain. The CDR3 sequence is 11 residues long. Germline assignment: CDR1 ENHRY and CDR2 SYGVKD. V lost 1 base and J lost 8, with 3 bases in between. CDR3 DNA sequence: TGTGCCATCAGTGAGTTAGATGAGCAGTTCTTC. It yields the protein CAISELDEQFF.

This clone appeared a few times. The CDR3 loop is CASSLASSGSKETQYF. The CDR3 region has the DNA TGCGCCAGCAGCCTGGCCTCTAGCGGGTCCAAAGAGACCCAGTACTTC. This rearrangement joins TRBV5-1 to TRBJ2-5; TRBD2 matches 8 bases. V gave up 4 bases and J gave up 3 bases; unmatched junction bases: 11. The germline CDR1 and CDR2 sequences are SGHRS and YFSETQ. The CDR3 runs to 16 residues.

The chain joins TRBV6-5 to TRBJ2-3, with TRBD2 identical over 8 bases. V lost 2 bases to trimming and J lost 1 base; unmatched junction nucleotides: 5. Germline-derived CDR1 and CDR2 are MNHEY and SVGAGI. CDR3 length: 16 residues. The CDR3 protein is CASSYGISGGTDTQYF. The DNA of the CDR3 is TGTGCCAGCAGTTACGGTATTAGCGGGGGCACAGATACGCAGTATTTT.

The chain uses TRBV30 and TRBJ2-3; D unresolved. The V gene lost 0 bases and the J gene lost 6 bases, with 19 bases spanning the gap. Germline lookup yields CDR1 GTSNPN and CDR2 SVGIG (reference sequence). The CDR3 length is 16 residues. CDR3 residues: CAWSVAGSTLRDTQYF. The CDR3 DNA reads TGTGCCTGGAGTGTAGCCGGGTCAACCCTCCGTGATACGCAGTATTTT.

The chain couples TRBV5-1 to TRBJ2-4; 8 positions agree with TRBD1. Germline assignment: CDR1 SGHRS and CDR2 YFSETQ. Trimming at V came to 4 bases and at J to 9 bases, leaving 3 bases not matched to a gene. The length of the CDR3 is 12 residues. The CDR3 DNA follows: TGCGCCAGCAGCGTCGACAGGGGCATTCAGTACTTC. Its translation: CASSVDRGIQYF.

This rearrangement joins TRBV28 to TRBJ1-2, with 9 bases identical to TRBD1. V lost 6 bases, J lost 3 bases, and 5 bases stayed unmatched. CDR3 length: 14 amino acids. Germline V gives CDR1 MDHEN, CDR2 SYDVKM. In nucleotides, the CDR3 is TGTGCCAGCAGGCCGGGACAGGGCCACTATGGCTACACCTTC. Translation: CASRPGQGHYGYTF.

The gene calls are TRBV7-9 and TRBJ2-5, with 12 bases aligning to TRBD2. Per the germline V gene, CDR1 is SEHNR and CDR2 is FQNEAQ (reference sequence). The CDR3 is 15 residues long. The V segment lost 3 bases and the J segment 4 bases; nucleotides outside the gene matches: 3. The CDR3 loop is CASSLTSGSRETQYF. In nucleotides, the CDR3 is TGTGCCAGCAGCTTGACTAGCGGGAGCAGAGAGACCCAGTACTTC.

The genes are TRBV30 and TRBJ1-4, with D uncertain. Trimming removed 0 bases from V and 7 bases from J, with 12 bases in between. Germline CDR1 GTSNPN, CDR2 SVGIG (reference sequence). This CDR3 is built from 14 residues. Here the CDR3 DNA reads TGTGCCTGGAGTGTACGGCGGGATCGTGAAAAACTGTTTTTT. This gives the protein CAWSVRRDREKLFF.

V usage is TRBV5-8 and J usage is TRBJ2-7; TRBD1 might be the D (5 bases). V gave up 4 bases and J gave up 7 bases, with 12 bases separating them. This CDR3 contains 12 residues. CDR1 is SGHTS and CDR2 is YDEGEE in the germline V gene. The CDR3 DNA reads as TGTGCCAGCAGCCTGGACACCTGGGAGCAGTACTTC. It is translated as CASSLDTWEQYF.

The J gene is TRBJ1-2, the V gene TRBV12-5, with TRBD1 matching over 11 bases. J gave up 6 bases and V 6 bases, and 6 bases lay outside the gene matches. The CDR3 is made up of 14 amino acids. Germline-derived CDR1 and CDR2 are LGHNT and FRNRAP. CDR3: CASGIGTGGNGYTF. CDR3 nucleotide sequence: TGTGCTAGTGGCATCGGGACAGGGGGAAATGGCTACACCTTC.

V gene TRBV28 combines with J gene TRBJ2-7; D remains ambiguous. The CDR3 contains 15 residues. Per germline, CDR1 MDHEN and CDR2 SYDVKM. V was shortened by 7 bases and J by 1 base, with 17 bases between the two germline ends. CDR3 in amino acids: CASKSILESSYEQYF. DNA of the CDR3: TGTGCCAGCAAGTCTATCTTGGAGAGTTCCTACGAGCAGTACTTC.

V is TRBV6-5 and J is TRBJ2-1; perhaps TRBD2 as D (6 bases). V shed 2 bases and J shed 10 bases, with 21 bases lying between them. Germline V lookup: CDR1 MNHEY, CDR2 SVGAGI. The CDR3 is 16 amino acids. CDR3 sequence reads: CASSYIGTFVVGEQFF. The CDR3 DNA reads as TGTGCCAGCAGTTACATAGGGACTTTCGTAGTAGGCGAGCAGTTCTTC.

This clone was seen only once. The chain couples TRBV19 to TRBJ2-7, with D possibly being TRBD2 (5 bases). The CDR3 has 14 amino acids. Trimming removed 3 bases from V and 6 bases from J, with 15 bases in between. CDR1 is LNHDA, CDR2 SQIVND, per germline (reference sequence). The CDR3 here is CASSMRQDAGEQYF. In DNA form, the CDR3 reads TGTGCCAGTAGTATGCGGCAGGACGCGGGCGAGCAGTACTTC.

This clone was detected once. The chain recombines TRBV6-6 with TRBJ1-2; maybe TRBD1 (5 bases). Germline lookup yields CDR1 MNHNY and CDR2 SVGAGI (reference sequence). Between the trimmed V and J ends, which lost 2 bases and 6 bases, there was a span of 13 bases. This CDR3 spans 14 amino acids. The CDR3 nucleotides read TGTGCCAGCAGTTACGGCGAGGGGAGGGATGGCTACACCTTC. It codes for CASSYGEGRDGYTF.

For this clone: The junction shows a germline mismatch at one end, possibly a read error. The V gene is TRBV7-3, the J gene TRBJ2-1, with TRBD2 matching 11 bases. The CDR3 runs 15 residues. Germline loops: CDR1 SGHTA, CDR2 FQGTGA. The CDR3 reads CASSLTSGRLNEQFF. The CDR3, as DNA: TGTGCCAGCAGCCTAACTAGCGGGAGATTGAATGAGCAGTTCTTC.

The chain couples TRBV5-1 to TRBJ1-4; D gene ambiguous. CDR3 length equals 14 residues. Germline V gene sequence: CDR1 SGHRS, CDR2 YFSETQ. Trimming took 2 bases from V and 8 from J, leaving 13 bases between them. CDR3 sequence: CASSLTGSGEKLFF. The CDR3 nucleotides read TGCGCCAGCAGCTTAACCGGGAGTGGGGAAAAACTGTTTTTT.

The V gene is TRBV5-1, the J gene TRBJ2-5; 8 nucleotides match TRBD2. Germline V gene sequence: CDR1 SGHRS, CDR2 YFSETQ. V lost 1 base, J lost 4 bases, and 9 bases stayed unmatched. The CDR3 sequence is 16 residues long. CDR3 in DNA: TGCGCCAGCAGCTTGAATGTCGGGAGGGGAGCAGAGACCCAGTACTTC. Translating gives CASSLNVGRGAETQYF.

The chain combines TRBV9 with TRBJ1-6, with D maybe TRBD1 (5 bases). V was cut by 1 base and J by 9 bases, with 11 bases left in between. Germline lookup yields CDR1 SGDLS and CDR2 YYNGEE. The CDR3 has 14 amino acids. CDR3 residues: CASSVSMTASPLHF. The CDR3 bases are TGTGCCAGCAGCGTAAGCATGACAGCTTCACCCCTCCACTTT. Combining the CDR3 with reference TRBV9 and TRBJ1-6 gives the whole variable domain DSGVTQTPKHLITATGQRVTLRCSPRSGDLSVYWYQQSLDQGLQFLIQYYNGEERAKGNILERFSAQQFPDLHSELNLSSLELGDSALYFCASSVSMTASPLHFGNGTRLTVT.

The chain has TRBV7-2 and TRBJ2-1, with 8 positions matching TRBD2. Germline trimming cut 5 bases from V and 15 bases from J; bases unmatched to any gene: 15. This CDR3 spans 14 amino acids. Germline-derived CDR1 and CDR2 are SGHTA and FQGNSA. CDR3 nucleotides: TGTGCCAGCAGCCCCCGGGGGGGTGTTACGAACCTGTTCTTC. Its protein product is CASSPRGGVTNLFF.

The chain recombines TRBV2 with TRBJ2-5; no clear D gene. The germline V gene has CDR1 SNHLY and CDR2 FYNNEI. This CDR3 spans 13 amino acids. V gave up 6 bases and J gave up 2 bases, with 10 bases separating them. The CDR3 region has the DNA TGTGCCAGCAGCTTGGCTAGTCAAGAGACCCAGTACTTC. Its translation: CASSLASQETQYF.

The chain links TRBV9 to TRBJ2-3; 11 nucleotides line up with TRBD1. The CDR3 has 15 amino acids. From germline, CDR1 is SGDLS and CDR2 YYNGEE. The V and J ends lost 4 bases and 6 bases, in that order; junction bases with no gene match: 7. As DNA, the CDR3 is TGTGCCAGCAGCCCCCGGGACAGGGGGTTGGATACGCAGTATTTT. Amino acids: CASSPRDRGLDTQYF.